Below are 31 T cell receptor beta chains sequenced from a single sample in a study of PD-1 blockade in classical Hodgkin lymphoma. Time point specified: cycle 4 day 1 (C4D1), after 5 to 7 weeks of nivolumab. Each patient experienced a relapse that followed autologous stem cell transplantation, and brentuximab vedotin exposure varied. Repertoires were generated with immunoSEQ multiplex PCR, while TCRdb's copy carries only in-frame clones and drops some. The table shows 17,000 or so clones, with roughly 80% occurring only once. The sample here was peripheral blood mononuclear cells (PBMCs), taken before the fourth cycle of nivolumab. The receptor set was obtained from a human donor with classical Hodgkin lymphoma.

J is TRBJ2-7 and V is TRBV4-2, with D perhaps TRBD2 (5 bases). The germline V gene has CDR1 LGHNA and CDR2 YNFKEQ. CDR3 length: 16 residues. V lost 0 bases and J 1 base, leaving 13 bases between the germline ends. The CDR3 DNA is TGTGCCAGCAGCCAAGAGAGGGCACAAGGATCCTACGAGCAGTACTTC. Its protein product is CASSQERAQGSYEQYF.

The chain links TRBV2 to TRBJ2-3; TRBD1 aligns across 7 bases. V was clipped by 6 bases and J by 2 bases; unmatched bases: 2. CDR1 and CDR2 (germline): SNHLY, FYNNEI. The CDR3 loop spans 13 amino acids. The CDR3 nucleotides read TGTGCCAGCAGCGGACAGGCCACAGATACGCAGTATTTT. As protein: CASSGQATDTQYF.

The sample holds a few counts of this clone. The rearrangement joins TRBV18 to TRBJ1-5; D not resolved. The CDR3 is 15 residues long. V was clipped by 2 bases and J by 0 bases, with 8 bases between them. Germline V gene lookup returns CDR1 KGHSH and CDR2 LQKENI. CDR3 protein: CASSPTHHSNQPQHF. DNA of the CDR3: TGTGCCAGCTCACCAACACACCATAGCAATCAGCCCCAGCATTTT.

The J gene is TRBJ1-1, the V gene TRBV6-6; tentatively, D is TRBD1 (5 bases). The ends were cut back, 3 bases at V and 4 bases at J, with 15 bases in the middle. Germline V gene lookup returns CDR1 MNHNY and CDR2 SVGAGI (reference sequence). The CDR3 is 15 residues long. The CDR3 DNA sequence: TGTGCCAGCAGTTATACCCCGGGGCTACGCACTGAAGCTTTCTTT. This encodes CASSYTPGLRTEAFF.

This chain connects TRBV27 to TRBJ1-4; 10 nucleotides agree with TRBD1. Germline loops: CDR1 MNHEY, CDR2 SMNVEV (reference sequence). CDR3 length: 16 amino acids. V lost 6 bases to trimming and J lost 2 bases; unmatched junction nucleotides: 6. The CDR3 is CASSSGTGATNEKLFF. As DNA, the CDR3 is TGTGCCAGCAGCTCCGGGACAGGGGCTACTAATGAAAAACTGTTTTTT.

This rearrangement joins TRBV5-1 to TRBJ2-1; D possibly matches TRBD1 or TRBD2 (5 bases each). The germline CDR1 and CDR2 sequences are SGHRS and YFSETQ. Trimming took 0 bases from V and 5 from J, leaving 9 bases between them. The CDR3 is made up of 14 amino acids. The CDR3 nucleotides read TGCGCCAGCAGCTTGGTAGGGGAGAACAATGAGCAGTTCTTC. Protein sequence: CASSLVGENNEQFF. The full variable domain, completed using reference TRBV5-1 and TRBJ2-1, is KAGVTQTPRYLIKTRGQQVTLSCSPISGHRSVSWYQQTPGQGLQFLFEYFSETQRNKGNFPGRFSGRQFSNSRSEMNVSTLELGDSALYLCASSLVGENNEQFFGPGTRLTVL.

The chain employs TRBV5-1 and TRBJ2-2; TRBD1 might be the D (5 bases). The germline V gene has CDR1 SGHRS and CDR2 YFSETQ. Trimming removed 1 base at V and 1 base at J, with 5 bases between. The CDR3 consists of 14 residues. The CDR3 DNA sequence: TGCGCCAGCAGCTTGACAGGGAACACCGGGGAGCTGTTTTTT. Translated: CASSLTGNTGELFF.

This chain connects TRBV6-5 to TRBJ1-1; TRBD1 aligns across 10 bases. The trim removed 7 bases at V and 5 bases at J, leaving 7 bases unmatched. CDR1 is MNHEY, CDR2 SVGAGI, per germline. The CDR3 sequence is 14 residues long. The CDR3 is CASTQTGGFTEAFF. The CDR3 bases are TGTGCCAGCACCCAGACAGGGGGCTTTACTGAAGCTTTCTTT.

The rearrangement uses TRBV6-8 and TRBJ2-7, with 10 bases fitting TRBD2. The CDR3 runs to 17 residues. Germline values: CDR1 MNHGY, CDR2 SAAAGT. Losses at the gene ends were 2 bases for V and 2 bases for J; bases not matched to a gene: 9. As DNA, the CDR3 is TGTGCCAGCAGTTACGCCGGGGGGAGCGGGGGGGCCTACGAGCAGTACTTC. Its protein product is CASSYAGGSGGAYEQYF.

This chain links TRBV6-5 with TRBJ2-7, with D possibly TRBD1 on 6 matching bases. Germline CDR1 MNHEY, CDR2 SVGAGI. Trimming stripped 3 bases from V and 3 bases from J, with 12 bases between. This CDR3 contains 14 residues. The CDR3 region has the DNA TGTGCCAGCAGTTATGGACAGTCATACTACGAGCAGTACTTC. Its translation is CASSYGQSYYEQYF.

Concerning this clone: This specimen includes other DNA sequences encoding the same CDR3. The chain employs TRBV7-9 and TRBJ2-3; D gene ambiguous. The germline V gene has CDR1 SEHNR and CDR2 FQNEAQ (reference sequence). The CDR3 consists of 13 residues. The V and J ends lost 5 bases and 1 base respectively, with 7 bases between them. CDR3 sequence: CASSLSGTDTQYF. The DNA for the CDR3 is TGTGCCAGCAGCCTCTCGGGCACAGATACGCAGTATTTT.

Regarding this clone: This CDR3 is also generated by other DNA sequences in the sample. V usage is TRBV5-1 and J usage is TRBJ2-3; D not resolved. Germline lookup yields CDR1 SGHRS and CDR2 YFSETQ. The CDR3 is made up of 13 amino acids. V was cut by 0 bases and J by 1 base, with 3 bases left in between. CDR3 nucleotide sequence: TGCGCCAGCAGCTTGGCCGGCACAGATACGCAGTATTTT. Its protein is CASSLAGTDTQYF.

The J gene is TRBJ2-5, the V gene TRBV7-8; unclear D gene. Germline lookup yields CDR1 SGHVS and CDR2 FQNEAQ. The V gene lost 5 bases and the J gene lost 3 bases, with 16 bases spanning the gap. The CDR3 loop spans 15 amino acids. The CDR3 protein is CASSRTAFPKETQYF. The CDR3, as DNA: TGTGCCAGCAGCCGGACGGCCTTCCCGAAAGAGACCCAGTACTTC.

The chain joins TRBV5-1 to TRBJ1-1, with 10 bases lining up with TRBD1. After removal of 4 bases from V and 4 bases from J, the junction contained 4 bases not matched to a gene. This CDR3 is built from 14 residues. The germline gives CDR1 SGHRS, CDR2 YFSETQ. The CDR3 spells CASSQDRGGTEAFF. CDR3 bases: TGCGCCAGCAGCCAGGACAGGGGGGGCACTGAAGCTTTCTTT.

This clone has just a few counts. The gene calls are TRBV7-9 and TRBJ2-7; D could derive from TRBD1 or TRBD2 (5 bases each). Germline V lookup: CDR1 SEHNR, CDR2 FQNEAQ (reference sequence). Trimming removed 3 bases at V and 2 bases at J, with 14 bases between. The CDR3 has 15 amino acids. The CDR3 nucleotides read TGTGCCAGCAGCTTCGACCGGGACGGCACCTACGAGCAGTACTTC. This codes for CASSFDRDGTYEQYF. Full variable domain (missing parts from reference TRBV7-9 and TRBJ2-7): DTGVSQNPRHKITKRGQNVTFRCDPISEHNRLYWYRQTLGQGPEFLTYFQNEAQLEKSRLLSDRFSAERPKGSFSTLEIQRTEQGDSAMYLCASSFDRDGTYEQYFGPGTRLTVT.

The rearrangement uses TRBV6-5 and TRBJ1-2; the D gene is possibly TRBD1 (6 bases). The V and J ends lost 3 bases and 8 bases respectively, with 22 bases between them. This CDR3 is built from 16 residues. CDR1 and CDR2 from the germline V gene are MNHEY and SVGAGI. The CDR3 here is CASSYTDRVSVYGYTF. The CDR3 nucleotides read TGTGCCAGCAGTTATACGGACAGAGTATCCGTCTACGGCTACACCTTC.

The rearrangement joins TRBV6-1 to TRBJ2-5, with TRBD2 matching 7 bases. Germline V gene lookup returns CDR1 MNHNS and CDR2 SASEGT. V shed 3 bases, J shed 5 bases, and the junction held 9 bases outside the gene matches. CDR3 length: 15 amino acids. The CDR3 sequence is CASSDSAGVWETQYF. The CDR3 DNA sequence: TGTGCCAGCAGTGATAGTGCGGGGGTCTGGGAGACCCAGTACTTC.

This rearrangement joins TRBV5-1 to TRBJ2-5, with 8 bases that match TRBD1. Germline V gene sequence: CDR1 SGHRS, CDR2 YFSETQ. The trim removed 4 bases at V and 5 bases at J, leaving 10 bases unmatched. CDR3 length equals 15 residues. As DNA, the CDR3 is TGCGCCAGCAGCCCTACAGGGGGTTCGGGGGAGACCCAGTACTTC. It codes for CASSPTGGSGETQYF.

The chain is built from TRBV5-1 and TRBJ2-3; D is ambiguous. The CDR3 has 14 residues. The V gene's germline CDR1 is SGHRS and CDR2 YFSETQ. Trimming stripped 1 base from V and 0 bases from J, with 6 bases between. The CDR3 DNA is TGCGCCAGCAGCTTGTTGCAAAGCACAGATACGCAGTATTTT. This codes for CASSLLQSTDTQYF.

The CDR3 DNA reads as TGTGCCAGCAGTTCCGGGACAGGGGCAGATACGCAGTATTTT. Its protein product is CASSSGTGADTQYF. The chain couples TRBV6-5 to TRBJ2-3; 10 bases are shared with TRBD1. The CDR3 spans 14 residues. The trim removed 4 bases at V and 4 bases at J, leaving 2 bases unmatched. Germline CDR1 MNHEY, CDR2 SVGAGI.

The DNA for the CDR3 is TGTGCCAGCAGTCAGACGGGCTTGACCCAGTACTTC. Residues: CASSQTGLTQYF. The J gene is TRBJ2-5, the V gene TRBV7-9; D remains ambiguous. The CDR3 sequence is 12 residues long. In germline, CDR1 is SEHNR, CDR2 FQNEAQ (reference sequence). V was trimmed by 6 bases and J by 7 bases, leaving 12 bases between them.

This clone appeared a few times. The chain has TRBV7-9 and TRBJ2-5, with D possibly being TRBD2 (5 bases). Deletions cut 3 bases from V and 5 bases from J, with 7 bases between. CDR3 length equals 12 residues. CDR1 SEHNR and CDR2 FQNEAQ come from the germline V gene (reference sequence). CDR3 loop: CASSFDYETQYF. The CDR3 DNA sequence: TGTGCCAGCAGCTTCGACTATGAGACCCAGTACTTC.

The chain couples TRBV7-9 to TRBJ2-5; D possibly corresponds to TRBD1 (6 bases). This CDR3 contains 15 residues. V was pared by 5 bases and J by 5 bases, with 18 bases between. The germline gives CDR1 SEHNR, CDR2 FQNEAQ (reference sequence). In DNA form, the CDR3 reads TGTGCCAGCAGCCGTAGGCCAGGGGTCCCGGAGACCCAGTACTTC. Encoded protein: CASSRRPGVPETQYF.

The V gene is TRBV5-1, the J gene TRBJ2-7; D is uncertain. This CDR3 spans 14 amino acids. From germline, CDR1 is SGHRS and CDR2 YFSETQ. V was trimmed by 1 base and J by 3 bases, leaving 11 bases between them. CDR3 protein: CASSLKGSIYEQYF. The DNA of the CDR3 is TGCGCCAGCAGCTTGAAAGGTTCGATCTACGAGCAGTACTTC.

The J gene is TRBJ2-1, the V gene TRBV6-5; 7 bases agree with TRBD2. J was trimmed by 0 bases and V by 4 bases; bases with no gene match: 3. The CDR3 is made up of 15 amino acids. Per the germline V gene, CDR1 is MNHEY and CDR2 is SVGAGI. The CDR3 protein is CASSSRTSSYNEQFF. The CDR3 bases are TGTGCCAGCAGTTCCCGGACTAGCTCCTACAATGAGCAGTTCTTC.

The chain links TRBV4-2 to TRBJ1-5; D is undetermined. CDR3 size: 15 residues. V lost 0 bases, J lost 0 bases, and 6 bases lay in between. CDR1 is LGHNA, CDR2 YNFKEQ, per germline. The CDR3 DNA reads TGTGCCAGCAGCCAAGAGGGTTATAGCAATCAGCCCCAGCATTTT. It is translated as CASSQEGYSNQPQHF.

V is TRBV5-1 and J is TRBJ1-1; 10 positions agree with TRBD1. J gave up 4 bases and V 0 bases, and 3 bases lay outside the gene matches. CDR1 is SGHRS, CDR2 YFSETQ, per germline. The CDR3 loop spans 15 amino acids. This CDR3 reads CASSLEGQGSTEAFF. For the CDR3, the DNA is TGCGCCAGCAGCTTGGAGGGACAGGGGTCCACTGAAGCTTTCTTT.

The chain combines TRBV11-3 with TRBJ2-5, with TRBD1 matching over 8 bases. Trimming cost V 5 bases and J 4 bases; bases outside gene matches: 6. CDR1 and CDR2 (germline): SGHNT, YENEEA. The CDR3 covers 14 residues. The CDR3 DNA reads as TGTGCCAGCAGCCCCCACAGGGGGATAGAGACCCAGTACTTC. Translation: CASSPHRGIETQYF.

The rearrangement uses TRBV5-1 and TRBJ2-5, with TRBD1 matching 8 bases. J was trimmed by 1 base and V by 3 bases; bases with no gene match: 5. Germline values: CDR1 SGHRS, CDR2 YFSETQ. CDR3 length: 15 amino acids. The CDR3 sequence is CASSWAGTGQETQYF. The CDR3 nucleotides read TGCGCCAGCAGCTGGGCTGGGACAGGCCAAGAGACCCAGTACTTC.

The V call is TRBV19, the J call TRBJ2-6; D remains unclear. Germline loops: CDR1 LNHDA, CDR2 SQIVND (reference sequence). V lost 1 base to trimming and J lost 4 bases, with 8 bases between them. This CDR3 has 15 residues. CDR3 nucleotide sequence: TGTGCCAGTAGTATAGGAGGCACAGGGGCCAACGTCCTGACTTTC. Translation gives CASSIGGTGANVLTF.

This chain uses TRBV12-5 with TRBJ1-4, with 8 bases identical to TRBD1. This CDR3 has 16 amino acids. Germline V gene sequence: CDR1 LGHNT, CDR2 FRNRAP. J lost 4 bases, V lost 4 bases, and 8 bases had no gene match. In DNA, the CDR3 is TGTGCTAGTGGTTCCGGACAGGGCGCGATTAATGAAAAACTGTTTTTT. Protein product: CASGSGQGAINEKLFF. Full variable domain (rest looked up from reference TRBV12-5 and TRBJ1-4): DARVTQTPRHKVTEMGQEVTMRCQPILGHNTVFWYRQTMMQGLELLAYFRNRAPLDDSGMPKDRFSAEMPDATLATLKIQPSEPRDSAVYFCASGSGQGAINEKLFFGSGTQLSVL.